Following are 25 T cell receptor beta chains from one sample sequenced in a study of blood T cell repertoires in COVID-19. Clones were sequenced by immunoSEQ multiplex PCR, and TCRdb holds only the in-frame ones, with some missing. Here the sample spans some 350,000 clones, roughly 90% being singletons. Input material: peripheral blood. Receptors were obtained from a woman aged 25 to 39 with COVID-19, enrolled during active disease.

V is TRBV5-6 and J is TRBJ1-3; a possible D gene is TRBD1 (6 bases). This CDR3 is 17 amino acids long. Per germline, CDR1 SGHDT and CDR2 YYEEEE. Trimming stripped 3 bases from V and 3 bases from J, with 19 bases between. DNA of the CDR3: TGTGCCAGCAGCTGGGGGGGCAGGTCTGTTCTTGGAAACACCATATATTTT. This encodes CASSWGGRSVLGNTIYF.

V is TRBV6-4 and J is TRBJ2-2; TRBD2 matches at 10 bases. V shed 2 bases, J shed 6 bases, and the junction held 3 bases outside the gene matches. The CDR3 sequence is 15 residues long. The V gene's germline CDR1 is MRHNA and CDR2 SNTAGT. For the CDR3, the DNA is TGTGCCAGCAGTGACGGCCTAGCGGGAGCCGGGGAGCTGTTTTTT. Residues: CASSDGLAGAGELFF.

This chain uses TRBV7-2 with TRBJ2-3; 8 nucleotides line up with TRBD2. Trimming took 1 base from V and 0 from J; bases not matched to a gene: 9. The CDR3 extends over 18 amino acids. Germline V gene data show CDR1 as SGHTA and CDR2 as FQGNSA. The CDR3 DNA sequence: TGTGCCAGCAGCTTAGAATCGGGCGGGGGGCCTAGCACAGATACGCAGTATTTT. Translated: CASSLESGGGPSTDTQYF. Based on the CDR3 plus reference TRBV7-2 and TRBJ2-3, the full variable domain is GAGVSQSPSNKVTEKGKDVELRCDPISGHTALYWYRQSLGQGLEFLIYFQGNSAPDKSGLPSDRFSAERTGGSVSTLTIQRTQQEDSAVYLCASSLESGGGPSTDTQYFGPGTRLTVL.

The CDR3 spells CASSSSSGGSDTQYF. CDR3 DNA: TGTGCCAGCAGCTCTTCCTCGGGGGGCTCAGATACGCAGTATTTT. The genes are TRBV5-6 and TRBJ2-3; possibly TRBD2 for D (7 bases). Between the trimmed V and J ends, which lost 3 bases and 4 bases, there was a span of 15 bases. Germline CDR1 and CDR2: SGHDT and YYEEEE. The CDR3 runs to 15 residues.

This clone was counted a few times. J is TRBJ1-6 and V is TRBV27; D is uncertain. The germline gives CDR1 MNHEY, CDR2 SMNVEV (reference sequence). This CDR3 comprises 12 residues. The germline V and J ends were trimmed by 6 bases and 14 bases, with 14 bases remaining between them. CDR3 in amino acids: CASSRSRFTLHF. The CDR3, as DNA: TGTGCCAGCAGCCGATCTAGGTTCACCCTCCACTTT.

The chain combines TRBV11-2 with TRBJ1-1, with TRBD1 identical over 7 bases. V shed 8 bases, J shed 5 bases, and the junction held 11 bases outside the gene matches. Germline CDR1 is SGHAT and CDR2 is FQNNGV. The CDR3 is 14 amino acids. CDR3 amino acids: CASQGEMGITEAFF. CDR3 bases: TGTGCCAGCCAGGGGGAGATGGGGATTACTGAAGCTTTCTTT.

As concerns this clone: An end of the junction does not agree with germline; a read error may underlie this. V gene TRBV5-1 combines with J gene TRBJ2-3; perhaps TRBD1 as D (6 bases). This CDR3 contains 14 residues. Germline loops: CDR1 SGHRS, CDR2 YFSETQ. Here the CDR3 reads CASSLGTPTNTQYF. The CDR3 DNA follows: TGCGCCAGCAGCCTAGGGACACCCACAAATACGCAGTATTTT.

The chain has TRBV27 and TRBJ2-1; 9 bases map to TRBD2. CDR3 length: 18 amino acids. Per germline, CDR1 MNHEY and CDR2 SMNVEV (reference sequence). The trim removed 0 bases at V and 7 bases at J, leaving 13 bases unmatched. The CDR3 DNA reads as TGTGCCAGCAGTTTATCCTTTGTTAGAAGCGGGGGGTCTAATGAGCAGTTCTTC. Translating gives CASSLSFVRSGGSNEQFF.

The CDR3 DNA sequence: TGTGCCAGCAGTTATAGGCAGGGCTACGAGCAGTACTTC. It translates to CASSYRQGYEQYF. The chain couples TRBV6-6 to TRBJ2-7; TRBD1 might be the D (5 bases). The CDR3 is 13 amino acids. V was shortened by 3 bases and J by 3 bases, with 9 bases between the two germline ends. Germline CDR1 and CDR2: MNHNY and SVGAGI (reference sequence).

The rearrangement joins TRBV11-3 to TRBJ1-1; maybe TRBD1 (6 bases). CDR1 and CDR2 (germline): SGHNT, YENEEA. CDR3 length equals 14 residues. The V and J ends lost 5 bases and 1 base respectively, with 11 bases between them. CDR3 sequence reads: CASSTRQANTEAFF. The CDR3 DNA follows: TGTGCCAGCAGCACCAGACAGGCGAACACTGAAGCTTTCTTT.

This clone has just one count. The V call is TRBV19, the J call TRBJ1-2; perhaps TRBD1 as D (5 bases). CDR1 and CDR2 (germline): LNHDA, SQIVND (reference sequence). CDR3 length equals 14 residues. Between the trimmed V and J ends, which lost 1 base and 4 bases, there was a span of 10 bases. The chain's CDR3 is CASSIGGLSYGYTF. Here the CDR3 DNA reads TGTGCCAGTAGTATAGGGGGACTAAGCTATGGCTACACCTTC.

CDR3 loop: CASIKGAGTEAFF. The CDR3 coding sequence is TGTGCCAGCATTAAAGGGGCAGGCACTGAAGCTTTCTTT. The chain has TRBV25-1 and TRBJ1-1; tentatively, D is TRBD1 (5 bases). Germline-derived CDR1 and CDR2 are MGHDK and SYGVNS. The length of the CDR3 is 13 residues. V was trimmed by 7 bases and J by 4 bases, leaving 13 bases between them.

This clone was seen once. The chain joins TRBV6-6 to TRBJ2-7, with D possibly TRBD2 on 5 matching bases. Germline V gene lookup returns CDR1 MNHNY and CDR2 SVGAGI (reference sequence). The V and J ends lost 7 bases and 0 bases respectively, with 16 bases between them. The CDR3 has 15 residues. The CDR3 sequence is CASNPRGSGSYEQYF. CDR3 sequence (DNA): TGTGCCAGCAACCCCCGAGGGTCGGGCTCCTACGAGCAGTACTTC.

The chain links TRBV3-1 (or the pseudogene TRBV3-2) to TRBJ1-2; D uncertain. Looked up from germline, CDR1 is LGHDT and CDR2 is YNNKEL (reference sequence). Trimming stripped 1 base from V and 8 bases from J, with 8 bases between. This CDR3 has 12 amino acids. CDR3 DNA sequence: TGTGCCAGCAGCCAAGGCTATGTCGGCTACACCTTC. Translating it yields CASSQGYVGYTF.

This clone appeared once. This sequence joins TRBV28 and TRBJ2-7; D ambiguous. Trimming stripped 10 bases from V and 3 bases from J, with 13 bases between. CDR3 length equals 12 residues. Germline values: CDR1 MDHEN, CDR2 SYDVKM. DNA for the CDR3: TGTGCCACCATCTCAGGATACTACGAGCAGTACTTC. It specifies CATISGYYEQYF. The complete variable domain, with remaining parts taken from reference TRBV28 and TRBJ2-7, reads DVKVTQSSRYLVKRTGEKVFLECVQDMDHENMFWYRQDPGLGLRLIYFSYDVKMKEKGDIPEGYSVSREKKERFSLILESASTNQTSMYLCATISGYYEQYFGPGTRLTVT.

This chain uses TRBV7-8 with TRBJ1-1; D possibly corresponds to TRBD1 (5 bases). The CDR3 runs to 16 residues. Germline loops: CDR1 SGHVS, CDR2 FQNEAQ. V lost 1 base and J lost 0, with 12 bases in between. The CDR3 DNA is TGTGCCAGCAGCTTAGACAGGATGTTGGTGAACACTGAAGCTTTCTTT. Translation gives CASSLDRMLVNTEAFF.

The V call is TRBV18, the J call TRBJ2-1; TRBD2 matches at 7 bases. The CDR3 loop spans 16 amino acids. The germline gives CDR1 KGHSH, CDR2 LQKENI. The J segment lost 4 bases and the V segment lost 3 bases, leaving 9 bases of the junction unmatched. The CDR3 is CASSPLAVSVYNEQFF. The CDR3 nucleotides are TGTGCCAGCTCACCCCTAGCGGTGTCAGTATACAATGAGCAGTTCTTC.

This clone has a single count. The gene calls are TRBV4-3 and TRBJ1-6, with a tentative D call TRBD1 (6 bases). The CDR3 sequence is 16 residues long. V was clipped by 0 bases and J by 8 bases, with 14 bases between them. CDR1 is LGHNA, CDR2 YSLEER, per germline. The CDR3 loop is CASSQETGRVDSPLHF. CDR3 sequence (DNA): TGCGCCAGCAGCCAAGAAACAGGGAGAGTAGATTCACCCCTCCACTTT.

In DNA, the CDR3 is TGTGCCAGCAGCCAAGAAGCGGGGGGATACAATGAGCAGTTCTTC. Translating gives CASSQEAGGYNEQFF. The chain uses TRBV4-2 and TRBJ2-1, with 9 bases identical to TRBD2. V trimming: 0 bases; J trimming: 4 bases; junction bases outside the gene matches: 1. The CDR3 sequence is 15 residues long. Per germline, CDR1 LGHNA and CDR2 YNFKEQ.

The V call is TRBV27, the J call TRBJ2-7, with a possible D match to TRBD2 (6 bases). With 6 bases removed from V and 6 bases from J, the gap between germline ends came to 18 bases. The CDR3 sequence is 14 residues long. Germline lookup yields CDR1 MNHEY and CDR2 SMNVEV (reference sequence). In nucleotides, the CDR3 is TGTGCCAGCAGAACCTGGGGCAGGAGGGGCGAGCAGTACGTC. As protein: CASRTWGRRGEQYV.

This sequence joins TRBV9 and TRBJ2-1; 8 bases fit TRBD2. CDR1 and CDR2 from the germline V gene are SGDLS and YYNGEE. The trim removed 0 bases at V and 5 bases at J, leaving 4 bases unmatched. This CDR3 contains 15 residues. The DNA for the CDR3 is TGTGCCAGCAGCGTAGGACGGGGGGGAGACAATGAGCAGTTCTTC. Translated, it gives CASSVGRGGDNEQFF.

The V gene is TRBV3-1 (or the pseudogene TRBV3-2), the J gene TRBJ2-5; the D gene is possibly TRBD1 (6 bases). CDR3 length: 15 residues. Trimming removed 4 bases at V and 2 bases at J, with 14 bases between. In germline, CDR1 is LGHDT, CDR2 YNNKEL (reference sequence). The chain's CDR3 is CASSLYRVTQETQYF. The CDR3 coding sequence is TGTGCCAGCAGCCTTTACAGGGTTACTCAAGAGACCCAGTACTTC.

This clone appeared a single time. The genes are TRBV28 and TRBJ2-7, with D perhaps matching TRBD1 (7 bases). Trimming took off 6 bases at V and 12 bases at J, with 15 bases between the two ends. This CDR3 has 11 amino acids. Germline V lookup: CDR1 MDHEN, CDR2 SYDVKM. The CDR3 DNA is TGTGCCAGCAGGGCCACAGGGGAGGTGTACTTC. Protein product: CASRATGEVYF.

The V gene is TRBV6-2 or TRBV6-3, the J gene TRBJ1-6; the D is unclear. Germline-derived CDR1 and CDR2 are MNHEY and SVGEGT. The V end was cut by 5 bases, the J end by 0 bases, with 8 bases between. The CDR3 is 15 amino acids. The CDR3 region is CASSQKTSYNSPLHF. The DNA of the CDR3 is TGTGCCAGCAGTCAGAAAACCTCCTATAATTCACCCCTCCACTTT.

The chain links TRBV6-2 or TRBV6-3 to TRBJ1-1, with 7 bases that match TRBD1. This CDR3 has 18 residues. With 2 bases clipped from V and 1 base from J, the junction kept 13 bases outside the gene matches. Per the germline V gene, CDR1 is MNHEY and CDR2 is SVGEGT. The CDR3 protein is CASSYPPDRASWNTEAFF. In DNA form, the CDR3 reads TGTGCCAGCAGTTACCCACCAGACAGGGCGAGTTGGAACACTGAAGCTTTCTTT.